This entry lists 17 T cell receptor beta chains sequenced from one sample in a study of T cells during gluten challenge in celiac disease. Multiplexed primers for every TRA and TRB V gene were used across three nested PCRs per cell. TCRdb itself ran the single-cell sequencing reads through MiXCR, one entry per CDR3 protein. The sample comprises about 340 distinct CDR3 sequences, roughly 25% of which are singletons, and 46% rests with the top ten. Sorted cells: tetramer+, CD3+, CD4+, CD45RA-, CD62L-, integrin beta7+. Sequencing was performed on gluten-specific CD4+ T cells sorted from blood using tetramers, taken at baseline or on day 6, 14 or 28 of gluten challenge (not recorded which). These receptors came from a female donor with celiac disease.

This clonotype is labeled as medium-sized. The chain links TRBV29-1 to TRBJ2-5, with 7 bases lining up with TRBD2. CDR1 SQVTM and CDR2 ANQGSEA come from the germline V gene. The CDR3 length is 12 residues. The J segment lost 7 bases and the V segment lost 7 bases, leaving 9 bases of the junction unmatched. CDR3 in amino acids: CSGGGWEGTQYF. DNA of the CDR3: TGCAGCGGGGGCGGCTGGGAGGGGACCCAGTACTTC.

This clonotype turned up a few times. DNA of the CDR3: TGTGCCAGCAGCTTAAGGGCGGGGGGACAAGAGACCCAGTACTTC. As protein: CASSLRAGGQETQYF. The genes are TRBV7-2 and TRBJ2-5; 8 nucleotides align to TRBD2. This CDR3 is 15 amino acids long. The V and J ends lost 2 bases and 2 bases, in that order; junction bases with no gene match: 4. Germline CDR1 reads SGHTA; CDR2 reads FQGNSA.

In its sample, this clonotype ranks as hyperexpanded. This sequence joins TRBV7-2 and TRBJ2-2, with D maybe TRBD2 (5 bases). Germline CDR1 and CDR2: SGHTA and FQGNSA. V gave up 3 bases and J gave up 6 bases, with 11 bases separating them. The CDR3 length is 14 residues. CDR3: CASSFSGSAGELFF. The CDR3 DNA is TGTGCCAGCAGCTTCTCGGGTAGCGCCGGGGAGCTGTTTTTT.

This sequence joins TRBV7-2 and TRBJ2-1, with 10 bases lining up with TRBD1. Germline CDR1 and CDR2: SGHTA and FQGNSA. CDR3 length equals 15 residues. The V and J ends lost 5 bases and 8 bases, in that order; junction bases with no gene match: 9. The CDR3 region is CASSIRTGGVDEQFF. The CDR3 nucleotides read TGTGCCAGCAGCATACGGACAGGGGGGGTCGATGAGCAGTTCTTC.

The chain carries TRBV29-1 and TRBJ2-3, with 12 bases aligning to TRBD2. Germline-derived CDR1 and CDR2 are SQVTM and ANQGSEA. J lost 3 bases, V lost 7 bases, and 5 bases had no gene match. This CDR3 has 14 amino acids. CDR3 in amino acids: CSAYGLAGTDTQYF. CDR3 sequence (DNA): TGCAGCGCCTACGGACTAGCGGGAACAGATACGCAGTATTTT.

The chain uses TRBV4-2 and TRBJ2-7, with 7 positions matching TRBD2. Per the germline V gene, CDR1 is LGHNA and CDR2 is YNFKEQ. The CDR3 length is 14 residues. V lost 4 bases to trimming and J lost 0 bases; unmatched junction nucleotides: 3. This CDR3 reads CASSRGGGSYEQYF. The CDR3 DNA sequence: TGTGCCAGCAGCCGGGGGGGGGGCTCCTACGAGCAGTACTTC.

This chain connects TRBV12-3 or TRBV12-4 to TRBJ2-7; D may be TRBD2 (7 bases). This CDR3 comprises 15 residues. Trimming shortened V by 6 bases and J by 1 base, and 16 bases separated the two germline ends. CDR3 sequence (DNA): TGTGCCAGCAGACAACGGGGGGCCCCTTCCTACGAGCAGTACTTC. It translates to CASRQRGAPSYEQYF.

V usage is TRBV20-1 and J usage is TRBJ2-1; 9 nucleotides align to TRBD2. The V gene's germline CDR1 is DFQATT and CDR2 SNEGSKA (reference sequence). Trimming took 2 bases from V and 3 from J; bases not matched to a gene: 8. The CDR3 spans 16 residues. The CDR3 region is CSARKGAGGYYNEQFF. DNA of the CDR3: TGCAGTGCTAGAAAAGGAGCGGGAGGTTACTACAATGAGCAGTTCTTC.

This clonotype was detected ten times or more. This chain uses TRBV10-3 with TRBJ2-7, with 8 bases aligning to TRBD2. The trim removed 6 bases at V and 0 bases at J, leaving 4 bases unmatched. CDR3 size: 14 residues. CDR1 is ENHRY and CDR2 is SYGVKD in the germline V gene. Here the CDR3 reads CAIRFSGSSYEQYF. CDR3 nucleotide sequence: TGTGCCATCAGATTCAGCGGGAGCTCCTACGAGCAGTACTTC.

This clonotype is large by share. This chain links TRBV25-1 with TRBJ1-5; D perhaps matches TRBD1 (5 bases). The V and J ends lost 3 bases and 7 bases respectively, with 13 bases between them. CDR3 length equals 14 residues. CDR1 is MGHDK, CDR2 SYGVNS, per germline. DNA of the CDR3: TGTGCCAGCAGTGAGTTACAGGAGGGCCAGCCCCAGCATTTT. This gives the protein CASSELQEGQPQHF.

This clonotype was observed at least ten times. The chain is built from TRBV29-1 and TRBJ1-1; D is unresolved. Germline assignment: CDR1 SQVTM and CDR2 ANQGSEA. Between the trimmed V and J ends, which lost 4 bases and 3 bases, there was a span of 12 bases. This CDR3 region has 13 residues. CDR3 protein: CSVALSSDTEAFF. CDR3 bases: TGCAGCGTTGCCCTCAGTAGTGACACTGAAGCTTTCTTT.

The chain has TRBV2 and TRBJ2-7; D is uncertain. The CDR3 has 13 residues. CDR1 SNHLY and CDR2 FYNNEI come from the germline V gene. V lost 3 bases to trimming and J lost 6 bases, with 12 bases between them. In nucleotides, the CDR3 is TGTGCCAGCAGTGACCGTCTAGGGTCCGAGCAGTACTTC. Its translation is CASSDRLGSEQYF. Complete variable domain (other parts from reference TRBV2 and TRBJ2-7): EPEVTQTPSHQVTQMGQEVILRCVPISNHLYFYWYRQILGQKVEFLVSFYNNEISEKSEIFDDQFSVERPDGSNFTLKIRSTKLEDSAMYFCASSDRLGSEQYFGPGTRLTVT.

The chain employs TRBV19 and TRBJ2-3; D gene ambiguous. The CDR3 has 13 residues. CDR1 and CDR2 from the germline V gene are LNHDA and SQIVND (reference sequence). V dropped 4 bases and J dropped 6 bases, with 11 bases sitting between them. CDR3: CASSTEVLDTQYF. DNA for the CDR3: TGTGCCAGTAGTACTGAGGTCTTGGATACGCAGTATTTT.

This clonotype has a handful of counts. The chain joins TRBV7-2 to TRBJ2-3, with 7 bases fitting TRBD2. The CDR3 loop spans 15 amino acids. V shed 2 bases and J 8 bases; nucleotides not matched to a gene: 10. Germline V gives CDR1 SGHTA, CDR2 FQGNSA. The CDR3 reads CASSLRAGDQGTQYF. In DNA form, the CDR3 reads TGTGCCAGCAGCTTACGGGCGGGGGACCAAGGTACGCAGTATTTT. Variable domain in full (rest from reference TRBV7-2 and TRBJ2-3): GAGVSQSPSNKVTEKGKDVELRCDPISGHTALYWYRQSLGQGLEFLIYFQGNSAPDKSGLPSDRFSAERTGGSVSTLTIQRTQQEDSAVYLCASSLRAGDQGTQYFGPGTRLTVL.

Remarks on this clonotype: With a much larger clone just one base away, this may be a read error. The gene calls are TRBV20-1 and TRBJ2-7; possible D gene TRBD2, 5 bases. The CDR3 covers 15 residues. Trimming removed 6 bases from V and 3 bases from J, with 21 bases in between. CDR1 is DFQATT and CDR2 is SNEGSKA in the germline V gene (reference sequence). This CDR3 is CSANMAGFELYEQYF. The CDR3 coding sequence is TGCAGTGCAAATATGGCGGGTTTTGAACTCTACGAGCAGTACTTC.

This clonotype was seen at least ten times. The rearrangement uses TRBV30 and TRBJ2-2; possibly TRBD2 for D (5 bases). This CDR3 spans 15 amino acids. CDR1 is GTSNPN, CDR2 SVGIG, per germline (reference sequence). The ends were cut back, 2 bases at V and 3 bases at J, with 13 bases in the middle. CDR3 region: CAWSRTGWDTGELFF. Written as DNA, the CDR3 is TGTGCCTGGAGTAGGACGGGATGGGACACCGGGGAGCTGTTTTTT.

As regards this clonotype: A read error may produce the germline difference seen at one junction end. The V and J genes are TRBV20-1 and TRBJ1-5; D is perhaps TRBD1 (5 bases). There are 13 residues in the CDR3. Germline V gene sequence: CDR1 DFQATT, CDR2 SNEGSKA (reference sequence). This CDR3 reads CSARQGSNQPHHF. As DNA, the CDR3 is TGCAGTGCTCGGCAGGGTAGCAATCAGCCCCATCATTTT.